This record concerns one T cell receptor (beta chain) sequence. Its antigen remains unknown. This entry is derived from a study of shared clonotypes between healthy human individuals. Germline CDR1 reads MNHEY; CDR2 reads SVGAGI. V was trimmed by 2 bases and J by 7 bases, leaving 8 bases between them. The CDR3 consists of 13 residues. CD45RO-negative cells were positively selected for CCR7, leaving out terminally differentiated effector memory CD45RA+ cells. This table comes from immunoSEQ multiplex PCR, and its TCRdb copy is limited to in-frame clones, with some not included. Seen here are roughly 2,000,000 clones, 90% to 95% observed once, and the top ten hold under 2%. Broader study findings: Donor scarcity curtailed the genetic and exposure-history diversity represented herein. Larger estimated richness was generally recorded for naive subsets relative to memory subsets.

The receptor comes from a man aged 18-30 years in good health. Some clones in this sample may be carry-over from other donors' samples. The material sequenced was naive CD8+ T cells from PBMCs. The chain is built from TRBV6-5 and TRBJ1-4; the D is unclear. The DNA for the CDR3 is TGTGCCAGCAGTTACGGAGCCAGTGAAAAACTGTTTTTT. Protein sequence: CASSYGASEKLFF.